The sample holds one count of the clone carrying this T cell receptor beta chain. Antigen: not known. This entry comes from a study of cytomegalovirus exposure and HLA in healthy donors. The PCR ran on 60 Vbeta and 13 Jbeta primers. In the authors' methods: In a later analysis, some 80 million unique TCR beta chains included roughly 11 million shared by two or more donors. Sequencing used immunoSEQ multiplex PCR; TCRdb keeps in-frame clones, though not all of them. V, J and clone size were drawn from that table, and D and trimming were deduced from the DNA. The sample carries some 98,000 clones, about 70% recorded once. General study results and limits: More clonal expansion characterized HLA-associated TCR beta chains than equally common others in a later analysis. Reports credit the classifier with highly specific, highly sensitive diagnosis of cytomegalovirus status. A list of 164 TCR beta chains associated with cytomegalovirus was given.

The CDR3 consists of 15 residues. Trimming at V came to 5 bases and at J to 8 bases, leaving 10 bases not matched to a gene. CDR1 and CDR2 from the germline V gene are MNHNS and SASEGT. The genes are TRBV6-1 and TRBJ1-2; 11 bases fit TRBD1. This TCR was sampled from a human donor in good health. Sequenced sample: PBMCs. CDR3 DNA sequence: TGTGCCAGCAGTCCATTGGGGACAGGGGGATGCGGCTACACCTTC. Its protein is CASSPLGTGGCGYTF.